The 32 T cell receptor beta chains listed next were all sequenced from one sample in a study of blood T cells in healthy people across ages. A sample-barcoded 5' primer and a J-beta primer mix were used in a second PCR of about 7 to 12 cycles. TCRdb re-called the 5' RACE reads with MiXCR, one entry per CDR3 protein. The data contain 650,000 to 800,000 distinct CDR3 sequences, roughly 44% of them singletons. Material: blood. These receptors all stem from a man in his fifties or sixties in good health.

This clonotype was seen a handful of times. The J gene is TRBJ1-2, the V gene TRBV29-1; D is possibly TRBD1 (5 bases). Germline assignment: CDR1 SQVTM and CDR2 ANQGSEA. V was shortened by 7 bases and J by 4 bases, with 13 bases between the two germline ends. There are 12 residues in the CDR3. DNA of the CDR3: TGCAGCGCCGGGGACCGCATCTATGGCTACACCTTC. As protein: CSAGDRIYGYTF.

This sequence joins TRBV20-1 and TRBJ2-2; 7 bases are shared with TRBD1. The CDR3 totals 14 residues. Germline V gives CDR1 DFQATT, CDR2 SNEGSKA (reference sequence). J lost 0 bases, V lost 6 bases, and 4 bases had no gene match. CDR3 sequence (DNA): TGCAGTGCGGTGGGACAGACGAACACCGGGGAGCTGTTTTTT. It codes for CSAVGQTNTGELFF.

This clonotype was observed a handful of times. This rearrangement joins TRBV7-2 to TRBJ2-5, with D tentatively TRBD1 (5 bases). V was cut by 2 bases and J by 3 bases, with 10 bases left in between. The CDR3 loop spans 14 amino acids. The germline CDR1 and CDR2 sequences are SGHTA and FQGNSA. The CDR3, as DNA: TGTGCCAGCAGCTTATCGTCCAGGGAAGAGACCCAGTACTTC. Translating gives CASSLSSREETQYF.

CDR3 in DNA: TGTGCCAGCAGCCACCGGACTAACGAGCAGTACTTC. It yields the protein CASSHRTNEQYF. The chain uses TRBV5-6 and TRBJ2-7, with D possibly matching TRBD2 (6 bases). The CDR3 is 12 amino acids. Germline V gene lookup returns CDR1 SGHDT and CDR2 YYEEEE. V lost 4 bases, J lost 5 bases, and 10 bases lay in between. Full variable domain (rest looked up from reference TRBV5-6 and TRBJ2-7): DAGVTQSPTHLIKTRGQQVTLRCSPKSGHDTVSWYQQALGQGPQFIFQYYEEEERQRGNFPDRFSGHQFPNYSSELNVNALLLGDSALYLCASSHRTNEQYFGPGTRLTVT.

The chain links TRBV20-1 to TRBJ2-3, with D possibly matching TRBD1 (6 bases). Between the trimmed V and J ends, which lost 3 bases and 8 bases, there was a span of 9 bases. CDR1 is DFQATT, CDR2 SNEGSKA, per germline (reference sequence). The CDR3 is 11 residues long. The CDR3 here is CSASQGSTQYF. The CDR3 DNA follows: TGCAGTGCTAGCCAGGGGTCTACGCAGTATTTT.

Points on this clonotype: One end of the junction is discordant with germline, which a read error may explain. This sequence joins TRBV9 and TRBJ2-1; 7 bases map to TRBD2. The length of the CDR3 is 16 residues. Germline lookup yields CDR1 SGDLS and CDR2 YYNGEE. CDR3 DNA sequence: TGTGTCAGCAGCTCCCCGGGACTAAGGACCCCCAATGAGCAGTTCTTC. Amino acid sequence: CVSSSPGLRTPNEQFF.

The rearrangement links TRBV20-1 to TRBJ2-1, with 10 bases that match TRBD1. CDR3 length: 13 amino acids. V lost 3 bases and J lost 6; bases outside the gene matches: 2. The germline gives CDR1 DFQATT, CDR2 SNEGSKA (reference sequence). CDR3 coding DNA: TGCAGTGCTAGGACAGGGGGCGTCAATGAGCAGTTCTTC. Its protein is CSARTGGVNEQFF.

The chain recombines TRBV5-1 with TRBJ2-7; perhaps TRBD1 as D (5 bases). The last part of the DNA fits TRBJ2-5 better; the J call may be wrong. Germline CDR1 and CDR2: SGHRS and YFSETQ. This CDR3 comprises 14 residues. CDR3 sequence (DNA): TGCGCCAGCAGCCCATGGACAACCCAAGAGACCCAGTACTTC. Encoded protein: CASSPWTTQETQYF.

This chain links TRBV6-1 with TRBJ2-2; D is undetermined. The CDR3 has 15 amino acids. CDR1 is MNHNS, CDR2 SASEGT, per germline. Between the trimmed V and J ends, which lost 4 bases and 3 bases, there was a span of 12 bases. The CDR3 sequence: CASSVNFPDTGELFF. The CDR3 region has the DNA TGTGCCAGCAGTGTGAACTTCCCGGACACCGGGGAGCTGTTTTTT.

V is TRBV20-1 and J is TRBJ2-7; 8 bases align to TRBD1. Germline V CDR1 and CDR2: DFQATT, SNEGSKA (reference sequence). The CDR3 has 16 residues. J was trimmed by 1 base and V by 3 bases; bases with no gene match: 11. CDR3 DNA sequence: TGCAGTGCTAGCGTAACTGGGCAGGGGGCTTCCTACGAGCAGTACTTC. Protein sequence: CSASVTGQGASYEQYF.

The chain links TRBV9 to TRBJ2-1; D gene uncertain. The CDR3 covers 17 residues. Trimming stripped 1 base from V and 7 bases from J, with 21 bases between. The V gene's germline CDR1 is SGDLS and CDR2 YYNGEE. The CDR3 loop is CASSVTAGNVLRNEQFF. In nucleotides, the CDR3 is TGTGCCAGCAGCGTAACAGCAGGTAATGTGTTGCGGAATGAGCAGTTCTTC. Using reference TRBV9 and TRBJ2-1 for the parts outside the CDR3, the full variable domain is DSGVTQTPKHLITATGQRVTLRCSPRSGDLSVYWYQQSLDQGLQFLIQYYNGEERAKGNILERFSAQQFPDLHSELNLSSLELGDSALYFCASSVTAGNVLRNEQFFGPGTRLTVL.

The rearrangement joins TRBV11-3 to TRBJ2-7, with TRBD1 matching 9 bases. V dropped 6 bases and J dropped 5; count of bases not matched to a gene: 5. The CDR3 is made up of 13 amino acids. CDR1 and CDR2 (germline): SGHNT, YENEEA. The CDR3 coding sequence is TGTGCCAGCAGTCGACGGACAGGGGACGAGCAGTACTTC. It specifies CASSRRTGDEQYF.

The sample holds one count of this clonotype. The CDR3 sequence: CASSRNRATNEKLFF. The CDR3 DNA is TGTGCCAGCAGCCGGAACAGGGCAACTAATGAAAAACTGTTTTTT. The chain couples TRBV6-5 to TRBJ1-4, with D possibly being TRBD1 (6 bases). Germline V lookup: CDR1 MNHEY, CDR2 SVGAGI. The CDR3 runs to 15 residues. The germline V and J ends were trimmed by 6 bases and 0 bases, with 11 bases remaining between them.

Only a few counts were recorded for this clonotype. J is TRBJ2-7 and V is TRBV6-5, with D possibly called TRBD1 or TRBD2 (7 bases each). Trimming shortened V by 8 bases and J by 0 bases, and 11 bases separated the two germline ends. CDR1 is MNHEY and CDR2 is SVGAGI in the germline V gene. CDR3 length equals 13 residues. The CDR3 loop reads CASQGGGSYEQYF. In nucleotides, the CDR3 is TGTGCCAGCCAGGGGGGGGGCTCCTACGAGCAGTACTTC.

This chain connects TRBV5-1 to TRBJ2-3; 8 bases agree with TRBD2. The CDR3 is made up of 17 amino acids. The germline V gene has CDR1 SGHRS and CDR2 YFSETQ. V trimming: 0 bases; J trimming: 2 bases; junction bases outside the gene matches: 8. The CDR3 reads CASSLGLGGGTTDTQYF. The CDR3 nucleotides are TGCGCCAGCAGCTTGGGACTTGGCGGGGGGACCACAGATACGCAGTATTTT.

The chain links TRBV20-1 to TRBJ1-6; tentatively, D is TRBD1 (6 bases). The length of the CDR3 is 13 residues. Trimming took 7 bases from V and 5 from J, leaving 12 bases between them. Germline-derived CDR1 and CDR2 are DFQATT and SNEGSKA (reference sequence). The CDR3 is CSVRGGNNSPLHF. CDR3 sequence (DNA): TGCAGTGTAAGGGGGGGGAATAATTCACCCCTCCACTTT.

This clonotype was seen at least ten times. The chain couples TRBV14 to TRBJ2-7, with D possibly matching TRBD1 (5 bases). This CDR3 contains 14 residues. V lost 4 bases, J lost 2 bases, and 12 bases lay in between. Germline V CDR1 and CDR2: SGHDN, FVKESK. DNA of the CDR3: TGTGCCAGCAGCCTCTCAACAGGAGCCTACGAGCAGTACTTC. It specifies CASSLSTGAYEQYF.

CDR3 in DNA: TGTGCCAGCAGTTACTCCCCCAGGCTCCTGAACACTGAAGCTTTCTTT. Residues: CASSYSPRLLNTEAFF. The rearrangement links TRBV6-5 to TRBJ1-1; no firm D call. V dropped 0 bases and J dropped 0 bases, with 11 bases sitting between them. CDR3 length equals 16 residues. CDR1 and CDR2 (germline): MNHEY, SVGAGI.

The chain is built from TRBV4-3 and TRBJ1-2; D is ambiguous. The CDR3 length is 14 residues. Trimming stripped 0 bases from V and 4 bases from J, with 9 bases between. CDR1 and CDR2 from the germline V gene are LGHNA and YSLEER. CDR3 in DNA: TGCGCCAGCAGCCAAGATCGACGGAGCTATGGCTACACCTTC. Its protein product is CASSQDRRSYGYTF.

The rearrangement uses TRBV5-6 and TRBJ1-4, with D possibly matching TRBD1 (5 bases). V shed 3 bases and J shed 2 bases, with 11 bases lying between them. CDR1 and CDR2 from the germline V gene are SGHDT and YYEEEE. CDR3 size: 15 residues. The chain's CDR3 is CASSWGWRTNEKLFF. For the CDR3, the DNA is TGTGCCAGCAGCTGGGGGTGGCGGACTAATGAAAAACTGTTTTTT.

In regard to this clonotype: One base away lies a much larger clone, so this may be a sequencing read error. The chain combines TRBV7-3 with TRBJ2-1; 8 bases line up with TRBD2. The CDR3 covers 15 residues. From germline, CDR1 is SGHTA and CDR2 FQGTGA. V lost 5 bases, J lost 8 bases, and 11 bases stayed unmatched. The DNA of the CDR3 is TGTGCCAGCAGCCCGCAACTAGCGGAGGGGTATGAGCAGTTCTTC. Translating gives CASSPQLAEGYEQFF.

In this sample, this clonotype turned up a few times. The genes are TRBV29-1 and TRBJ1-6; 8 nucleotides match TRBD1. The CDR3 covers 13 residues. J lost 8 bases, V lost 7 bases, and 7 bases had no gene match. Per the germline V gene, CDR1 is SQVTM and CDR2 is ANQGSEA. The DNA of the CDR3 is TGCAGCGCACGGACAGGGACGGATTCACCCCTCCACTTT. Amino acid sequence: CSARTGTDSPLHF.

DNA for the CDR3: TGCGCCAGCAGCCGCGTCCCCGGGCGGACGGAATACAATGAGCAGTTCTTC. Translated: CASSRVPGRTEYNEQFF. This chain links TRBV5-1 with TRBJ2-1, with D unresolved. This CDR3 is 17 amino acids long. Germline V lookup: CDR1 SGHRS, CDR2 YFSETQ. V lost 4 bases and J lost 4, with 21 bases in between.

V usage is TRBV24-1 and J usage is TRBJ2-5; D is unresolved. Germline CDR1 and CDR2: KGHDR and SFDVKD. The CDR3 is 13 residues long. V lost 5 bases, J lost 3 bases, and 9 bases lay in between. The CDR3 DNA is TGTGCCACCAGTGCCCGCGGAGAAGAGACCCAGTACTTC. It is translated as CATSARGEETQYF.

The chain employs TRBV6-2 or TRBV6-3 and TRBJ2-7; maybe TRBD2 (5 bases). Germline V gives CDR1 MNHEY, CDR2 SVGEGT. With 2 bases removed from V and 6 bases from J, the gap between germline ends came to 11 bases. CDR3 length: 13 residues. The CDR3 here is CASSYKGVVEQYF. Written as DNA, the CDR3 is TGTGCCAGCAGTTACAAGGGAGTGGTCGAGCAGTACTTC.

The chain recombines TRBV7-2 with TRBJ2-1; 9 nucleotides align to TRBD2. This CDR3 region has 15 residues. The germline V gene encodes CDR1 SGHTA and CDR2 FQGNSA. Losses at the gene ends were 5 bases for V and 8 bases for J; bases not matched to a gene: 10. CDR3 amino acids: CASSPTGTSLHEQFF. The CDR3 region has the DNA TGTGCCAGCAGCCCAACCGGGACTAGCTTGCATGAGCAGTTCTTC.

For this clonotype: This sequence may be a read error, since a much larger clone differs from it by one base. Written as DNA, the CDR3 is TGTGCCAGCAGCAACTTTGGGACAGGACGCAATGAGCAGTACTTC. Protein sequence: CASSNFGTGRNEQYF. The chain combines TRBV7-9 with TRBJ2-7; 8 bases fit TRBD1. After removal of 5 bases from V and 7 bases from J, the junction contained 13 bases not matched to a gene. The germline V gene has CDR1 SEHNR and CDR2 FQNEAQ (reference sequence). The CDR3 has 15 residues.

The rearrangement joins TRBV6-1 to TRBJ2-5, with a tentative D call TRBD2 (5 bases). The DNA end is a closer match to TRBJ2-7, so the J assignment may be wrong. CDR1 is MNHNS and CDR2 is SASEGT in the germline V gene. This CDR3 has 16 amino acids. CDR3 amino acids: CASSPRGESFPYEQYF. The CDR3 nucleotides read TGTGCCAGCAGTCCCCGGGGTGAGAGCTTCCCTTACGAGCAGTACTTC.

The J gene is TRBJ1-2, the V gene TRBV20-1; D ambiguous. Germline CDR1 reads DFQATT; CDR2 reads SNEGSKA (reference sequence). CDR3 length: 11 amino acids. The ends were cut back, 3 bases at V and 5 bases at J, with 7 bases in the middle. The CDR3 loop is CSARIQYGYTF. CDR3 sequence (DNA): TGCAGTGCTAGGATACAGTATGGCTACACCTTC.

The chain recombines TRBV7-9 with TRBJ1-4; D is unclear. The ends were cut back, 6 bases at V and 7 bases at J, with 12 bases in the middle. The CDR3 runs 13 residues. Per the germline V gene, CDR1 is SEHNR and CDR2 is FQNEAQ (reference sequence). The CDR3 region is CASRSEDSEKLFF. In DNA, the CDR3 is TGTGCCAGCAGAAGTGAAGACTCTGAAAAACTGTTTTTT. The full variable domain, with the rest looked up from reference TRBV7-9 and TRBJ1-4, is DTGVSQNPRHKITKRGQNVTFRCDPISEHNRLYWYRQTLGQGPEFLTYFQNEAQLEKSRLLSDRFSAERPKGSFSTLEIQRTEQGDSAMYLCASRSEDSEKLFFGSGTQLSVL.

The chain's CDR3 is CAIREQARGKGYTF. The CDR3 region has the DNA TGTGCCATCAGGGAACAGGCCCGGGGTAAAGGCTACACCTTC. The gene calls are TRBV10-3 and TRBJ1-2, with D possibly being TRBD1 (5 bases). Trimming cost V 6 bases and J 8 bases, with 19 bases left between them. Looked up from germline, CDR1 is ENHRY and CDR2 is SYGVKD. The CDR3 is 14 amino acids.

The V and J genes are TRBV20-1 and TRBJ1-2, with 7 bases fitting TRBD1. V trimming: 5 bases; J trimming: 2 bases; junction bases outside the gene matches: 8. The CDR3 has 14 residues. CDR1 is DFQATT and CDR2 is SNEGSKA in the germline V gene (reference sequence). CDR3: CSAGQGGENYGYTF. The CDR3, as DNA: TGCAGTGCTGGGCAGGGGGGGGAAAACTATGGCTACACCTTC.